This entry lists 29 T cell receptor beta chains sequenced from one sample in a study of T cells in Graves' hyperthyroidism and ophthalmopathy. Amplification of TCR beta CDR3 regions used RNA as the template. An initial round of RT-PCR targeting the TCR CDR3 relied on the HTBI primer set. Each CDR3 protein gets one entry after TCRdb re-called the multiplex PCR reads with MiXCR. The sample holds fewer than 250,000 distinct CDR3 sequences, roughly 17% seen once. Sequenced material: blood. These receptors were collected from a man in his forties or fifties with Graves' hyperthyroidism.

Only a few counts were recorded for this clonotype. The CDR3 sequence is CASSQPPQGSNTEAFF. CDR3 sequence (DNA): TGTGCCAGCAGCCAACCACCACAGGGGTCGAACACTGAAGCTTTCTTT. V gene TRBV6-1 combines with J gene TRBJ1-1, with 7 bases aligning to TRBD1. Germline-derived CDR1 and CDR2 are MNHNS and SASEGT. V was clipped by 6 bases and J by 1 base; unmatched bases: 11. The CDR3 is 16 amino acids.

For the CDR3, the DNA is TGCAGTGCTTTTACAGGGGGCGCTTCCTACAATGAGCAGTTCTTC. Translation gives CSAFTGGASYNEQFF. The chain combines TRBV20-1 with TRBJ2-1; the match to TRBD1 covers 9 bases. The CDR3 totals 15 residues. Germline CDR1 and CDR2: DFQATT and SNEGSKA (reference sequence). V was pared by 5 bases and J by 1 base, with 6 bases of the junction left unmatched.

This clonotype was seen more than once but under ten times. This sequence joins TRBV4-3 and TRBJ2-3; 12 nucleotides agree with TRBD2. This CDR3 spans 16 amino acids. Germline CDR1 is LGHNA and CDR2 is YSLEER. J lost 4 bases, V lost 0 bases, and 2 bases had no gene match. The CDR3 bases are TGCGCCAGCAGCCAAGAACTAGCGGGAGGAGCAGATACGCAGTATTTT. It is translated as CASSQELAGGADTQYF.

This rearrangement joins TRBV12-3 or TRBV12-4 to TRBJ2-1; 11 bases map to TRBD2. CDR3 size: 14 residues. V lost 5 bases to trimming and J lost 7 bases; unmatched junction nucleotides: 4. DNA of the CDR3: TGTGCCAGCAGTGAGCGACTAGCGGGAAATGAGCAGTTCTTC. Residues: CASSERLAGNEQFF.

The chain employs TRBV30 and TRBJ1-1, with D possibly being TRBD1 (5 bases). Trimming shortened V by 4 bases and J by 5 bases, and 11 bases separated the two germline ends. Germline loops: CDR1 GTSNPN, CDR2 SVGIG (reference sequence). This CDR3 contains 12 residues. The CDR3 region is CAWTGRWTEAFF. CDR3 nucleotide sequence: TGTGCCTGGACAGGGAGGTGGACTGAAGCTTTCTTT.

The CDR3 region is CASRKTGADSTGYTF. The DNA for the CDR3 is TGTGCCAGCAGGAAGACAGGGGCCGATTCAACTGGCTACACCTTC. J is TRBJ1-2 and V is TRBV7-2; 8 bases match TRBD1. V lost 6 bases to trimming and J lost 7 bases; unmatched junction nucleotides: 13. The CDR3 covers 15 residues. The germline V gene has CDR1 SGHTA and CDR2 FQGNSA. Complete variable domain (other parts from reference TRBV7-2 and TRBJ1-2): GAGVSQSPSNKVTEKGKDVELRCDPISGHTALYWYRQSLGQGLEFLIYFQGNSAPDKSGLPSDRFSAERTGGSVSTLTIQRTQQEDSAVYLCASRKTGADSTGYTFGSGTRLTVV.

This clonotype was observed at least ten times. The chain carries TRBV18 and TRBJ1-5, with unresolved D. CDR3 length: 13 residues. Trimming took 3 bases from V and 8 from J, leaving 11 bases between them. CDR1 is KGHSH, CDR2 LQKENI, per germline. CDR3 residues: CASSPDGREPQHF. The CDR3 DNA sequence: TGTGCCAGCTCACCGGACGGGAGAGAGCCCCAGCATTTT.

This clonotype was recorded at least ten times. The chain uses TRBV7-8 and TRBJ1-1; D gene uncertain. This CDR3 comprises 13 residues. Germline V gene sequence: CDR1 SGHVS, CDR2 FQNEAQ. V lost 5 bases, J lost 5 bases, and 12 bases lay in between. The CDR3 is CASSITLVTEAFF. CDR3 in DNA: TGTGCCAGCAGCATCACCCTGGTTACTGAAGCTTTCTTT.

The sample holds many counts of this clonotype. One end of the junction fails to match germline, which may point to a read error. The genes are TRBV7-2 and TRBJ1-5; TRBD1 aligns across 7 bases. Germline CDR1 and CDR2: SGHTA and FQGNSA. This CDR3 is built from 14 residues. The CDR3 protein is CASSLRDSTQPQHF. The CDR3 nucleotides read TGTGCCAGCAGCCTCCGGGACAGCACTCAGCCCCAGCATTTT.

This clonotype was counted between two and nine times. This rearrangement joins TRBV24-1 to TRBJ1-4; D is ambiguous. This CDR3 contains 13 residues. V lost 0 bases, J lost 10 bases, and 8 bases lay in between. The germline gives CDR1 KGHDR, CDR2 SFDVKD. The CDR3 nucleotides read TGTGCCACCAGTGATTTGCTGTCCAGAAAACTGTTTTTT. It specifies CATSDLLSRKLFF.

This clonotype was found many times. CDR3 protein: CASSLGGMIKDTQYF. The CDR3 DNA reads TGCGCCAGCAGCTTAGGCGGGATGATTAAGGATACGCAGTATTTT. The rearrangement joins TRBV5-1 to TRBJ2-3; D might be TRBD2 (6 bases). V was cut by 2 bases and J by 6 bases, with 16 bases left in between. The CDR3 length is 15 residues. CDR1 and CDR2 from the germline V gene are SGHRS and YFSETQ.

This clonotype turned up a few times. The chain couples TRBV19 to TRBJ2-1, with 10 nucleotides matching TRBD1. Germline-derived CDR1 and CDR2 are LNHDA and SQIVND (reference sequence). The CDR3 contains 16 residues. After removal of 5 bases from V and 4 bases from J, the junction contained 8 bases not matched to a gene. Here the CDR3 reads CASSLRQGAIYNEQFF. Written as DNA, the CDR3 is TGTGCCAGTAGTCTCCGACAGGGGGCGATTTACAATGAGCAGTTCTTC.

This clonotype appeared many times. The CDR3 DNA follows: TGTGCCTGGAGTCCCCGGTTAGGAGAGACCCAGTACTTC. Protein product: CAWSPRLGETQYF. The V call is TRBV30, the J call TRBJ2-5; D is unclear. The CDR3 sequence is 13 residues long. Germline CDR1 reads GTSNPN; CDR2 reads SVGIG (reference sequence). The V end lost 2 bases, the J end lost 4 bases, and 11 bases lay between the germline ends.

This clonotype came up once. With a much larger clone just one base away, this may be a read error. It is unclear where the CDR3 begins or ends on the DNA, so no DNA is shown, and the CDR3 is as TCRdb lists it. This sequence joins TRBV28 and TRBJ2-1; the table's D gene call, TRBD1, was not cross checked with the DNA. With termini counted, the CDR3 has 17 amino acids. The germline CDR1 and CDR2 sequences are MDHEN and SYDVKM. CDR3: CASSFLWEWAAYNEQFF.

Many counts were recorded for this clonotype. This rearrangement joins TRBV7-3 to TRBJ2-1; 8 bases agree with TRBD2. The CDR3 covers 16 residues. Trimming removed 2 bases from V and 0 bases from J; junction bases left unmatched: 3. The germline V gene has CDR1 SGHTA and CDR2 FQGTGA. CDR3 in DNA: TGTGCCAGCAGCTTACTAGCGGGCCGCTCCTACAATGAGCAGTTCTTC. Translating gives CASSLLAGRSYNEQFF.

The chain joins TRBV5-5 to TRBJ1-1; D possibly corresponds to TRBD1 (6 bases). The germline gives CDR1 SGHKS, CDR2 YYEKEE (reference sequence). The CDR3 covers 15 residues. Trimming pared 5 bases from V and 0 bases from J, leaving 14 bases between. CDR3 sequence (DNA): TGTGCCAGCAGTACTCGGACAGCTCTGAACACTGAAGCTTTCTTT. Amino acids: CASSTRTALNTEAFF.

The chain recombines TRBV28 with TRBJ2-7, with a weak D call TRBD1 (6 bases). Germline values: CDR1 MDHEN, CDR2 SYDVKM. The CDR3 consists of 13 residues. The V and J ends lost 3 bases and 5 bases respectively, with 11 bases between them. The CDR3 spells CASSFGQRHEQYF. In nucleotides, the CDR3 is TGTGCCAGCAGTTTCGGACAGAGGCACGAGCAGTACTTC.

This clonotype was seen at least ten times. CDR3: CASSRDRDVGYTF. DNA of the CDR3: TGTGCCAGCAGCCGGGACAGGGATGTTGGCTACACCTTC. This chain links TRBV12-3 or TRBV12-4 with TRBJ1-2; 9 nucleotides agree with TRBD1. J lost 7 bases, V lost 6 bases, and 6 bases had no gene match. The CDR3 totals 13 residues.

This clonotype was counted many times. This chain connects TRBV3-2 to TRBJ2-5. TRBV3-2 is an annotated pseudogene. There are 14 residues in the CDR3. CDR3 residues: CASSQGHSQETQYF. DNA of the CDR3: TGTGCCAGCAGCCAAGGGCATAGCCAAGAGACCCAGTACTTC.

This clonotype was counted ten times or more. At one end the junction does not follow the germline gene, possibly because of a read error. V gene TRBV7-9 combines with J gene TRBJ2-1; possibly TRBD2 for D (5 bases). In germline, CDR1 is SEHNR, CDR2 FQNEAQ (reference sequence). There are 13 residues in the CDR3. This chain's CDR3 is CASTPDSHNEQFF. CDR3 DNA sequence: TGTGCCAGCACTCCGGACTCCCACAATGAGCAGTTCTTC.

This clonotype was found a few times. The chain joins TRBV7-9 to TRBJ1-5, with 9 bases lining up with TRBD1. Germline V gene lookup returns CDR1 SEHNR and CDR2 FQNEAQ (reference sequence). The CDR3 covers 17 residues. V trimming: 1 base; J trimming: 6 bases; junction bases outside the gene matches: 10. The CDR3 reads CASSLGRWGQGSQPQHF. The CDR3 DNA sequence: TGTGCCAGCAGCTTAGGGCGATGGGGACAGGGAAGTCAGCCCCAGCATTTT.

This clonotype was observed many times. This rearrangement joins TRBV6-2 or TRBV6-3 to TRBJ1-3; no definite D call. In germline, CDR1 is MNHEY, CDR2 SVGEGT. The length of the CDR3 is 12 residues. Trimming removed 6 bases from V and 4 bases from J, with 7 bases in between. The CDR3 DNA sequence: TGTGCCAGCAGAGGGCAAGGAAACACCATATATTTT. It is translated as CASRGQGNTIYF.

The sample holds many counts of this clonotype. The V call is TRBV6-2 or TRBV6-3, the J call TRBJ1-5; D uncertain. This CDR3 has 15 amino acids. Trimming left V 0 bases short and J 1 base short, with 7 bases between. Germline CDR1 and CDR2: MNHEY and SVGEGT. The CDR3, as DNA: TGTGCCAGCAGTTACTCCGGGCAGAGCAATCAGCCCCAGCATTTT. Amino acids: CASSYSGQSNQPQHF.

The J gene is TRBJ1-4, the V gene TRBV20-1, with D possibly TRBD1 on 6 matching bases. The CDR3 extends over 13 amino acids. The germline V and J ends were trimmed by 2 bases and 7 bases, with 11 bases remaining between them. The germline V gene encodes CDR1 DFQATT and CDR2 SNEGSKA (reference sequence). This CDR3 is CSARPRGAEKLFF. The CDR3 region has the DNA TGCAGTGCTAGACCCAGGGGTGCTGAAAAACTGTTTTTT.

This clonotype was counted between two and nine times. This chain uses TRBV20-1 with TRBJ2-7; 7 bases map to TRBD1. The CDR3 totals 12 residues. Germline lookup yields CDR1 DFQATT and CDR2 SNEGSKA (reference sequence). Trimming cost V 5 bases and J 6 bases; bases outside gene matches: 7. CDR3 residues: CSADRDHLEQYF. The CDR3 coding sequence is TGCAGTGCTGACAGGGACCATCTCGAGCAGTACTTC.

In its sample, this clonotype was seen a few times. This rearrangement joins TRBV7-9 to TRBJ2-5, with 7 bases matching TRBD1. The germline gives CDR1 SEHNR, CDR2 FQNEAQ (reference sequence). The CDR3 spans 12 residues. V shed 11 bases, J shed 0 bases, and the junction held 3 bases outside the gene matches. In DNA, the CDR3 is TGTGCCGCGACAGGGAACCAAGAGACCCAGTACTTC. Translating gives CAATGNQETQYF.

In its sample, this clonotype was seen many times. The chain links TRBV10-2 to TRBJ2-1; 7 bases map to TRBD1. Germline CDR1 and CDR2: WSHSY and SAAADI. With 6 bases clipped from V and 5 bases from J, the junction kept 7 bases outside the gene matches. The CDR3 runs 14 residues. The CDR3 sequence is CASSHSGTDNEQFF. CDR3 nucleotides: TGCGCCAGCAGCCATTCGGGGACAGACAATGAGCAGTTCTTC.

In its sample, this clonotype was seen many times. V is TRBV6-1 and J is TRBJ2-1, with 8 bases that match TRBD1. Germline V gives CDR1 MNHNS, CDR2 SASEGT. V lost 4 bases to trimming and J lost 10 bases; unmatched junction nucleotides: 15. The CDR3 runs 16 residues. CDR3 sequence (DNA): TGTGCCAGCAGTGCGTGGGACAGGTCACCATCACAGGAGCAGTTCTTC. Its protein is CASSAWDRSPSQEQFF.

This clonotype has more than one count but fewer than ten. This chain links TRBV20-1 with TRBJ2-7, with D maybe TRBD2 (5 bases). The CDR3 is made up of 15 amino acids. The germline gives CDR1 DFQATT, CDR2 SNEGSKA (reference sequence). The ends were cut back, 4 bases at V and 0 bases at J, with 16 bases in the middle. DNA of the CDR3: TGCAGTGCTACGGAGGCCCTGAGGAGCTCCTACGAGCAGTACTTC. It codes for CSATEALRSSYEQYF.